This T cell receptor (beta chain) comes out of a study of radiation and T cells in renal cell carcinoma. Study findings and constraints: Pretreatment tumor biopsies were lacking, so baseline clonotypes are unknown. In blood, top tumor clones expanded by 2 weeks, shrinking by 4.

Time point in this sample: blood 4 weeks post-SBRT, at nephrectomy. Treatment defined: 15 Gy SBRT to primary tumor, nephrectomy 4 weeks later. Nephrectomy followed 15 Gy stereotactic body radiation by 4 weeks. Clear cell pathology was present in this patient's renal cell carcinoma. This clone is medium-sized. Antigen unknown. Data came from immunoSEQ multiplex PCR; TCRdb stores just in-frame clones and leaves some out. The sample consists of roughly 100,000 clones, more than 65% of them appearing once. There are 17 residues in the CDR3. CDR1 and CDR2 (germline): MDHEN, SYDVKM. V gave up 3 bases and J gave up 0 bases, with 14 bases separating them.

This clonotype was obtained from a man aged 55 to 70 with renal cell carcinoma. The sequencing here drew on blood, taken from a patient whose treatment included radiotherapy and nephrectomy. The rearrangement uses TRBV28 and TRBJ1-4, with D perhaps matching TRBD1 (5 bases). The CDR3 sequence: CASSFEGTGATNEKLFF. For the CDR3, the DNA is TGTGCCAGCAGTTTTGAGGGGACGGGTGCAACTAATGAAAAACTGTTTTTT.